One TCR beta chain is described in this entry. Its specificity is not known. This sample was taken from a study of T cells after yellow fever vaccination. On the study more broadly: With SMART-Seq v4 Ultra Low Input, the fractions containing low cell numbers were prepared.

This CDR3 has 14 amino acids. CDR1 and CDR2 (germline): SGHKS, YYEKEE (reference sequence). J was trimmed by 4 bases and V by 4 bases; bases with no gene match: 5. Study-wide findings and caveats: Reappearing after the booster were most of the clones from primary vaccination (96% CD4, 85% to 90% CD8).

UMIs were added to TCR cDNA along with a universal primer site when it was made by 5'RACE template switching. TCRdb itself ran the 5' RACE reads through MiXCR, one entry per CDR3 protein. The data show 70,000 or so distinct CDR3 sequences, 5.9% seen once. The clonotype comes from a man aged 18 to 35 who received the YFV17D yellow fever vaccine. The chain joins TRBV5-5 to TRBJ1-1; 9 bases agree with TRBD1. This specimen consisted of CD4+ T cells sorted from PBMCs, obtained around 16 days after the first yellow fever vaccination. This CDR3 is CASSPRTGATEAFF. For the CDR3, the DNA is TGTGCCAGCAGCCCACGGACAGGGGCCACTGAAGCTTTCTTT.